This TCR beta chain was obtained from a study of PD-1 blockade in classical Hodgkin lymphoma. Using immunoSEQ multiplex PCR, the repertoire was profiled, and TCRdb retains in-frame clones only, with some absent. The sample has around 30,000 clones, 80% to 90% seen once; the top ten hold 0.35%. This CDR3 is 16 amino acids long. CDR1 SGHRS and CDR2 YFSETQ come from the germline V gene. V gave up 0 bases and J gave up 3 bases, with 13 bases separating them. The sample's time point: newly diagnosed, previously untreated cHL patient sample. Out of thawed PBMCs, magnetic negative selection purified CD4+ T cells.

Sequences were obtained from CD4+ T cells from blood. This receptor was taken from a human donor with classical Hodgkin lymphoma. This chain uses TRBV5-1 with TRBJ2-1; D not resolved. The chain's CDR3 is CASSLAVLGDYNEQFF. The DNA of the CDR3 is TGCGCCAGCAGCTTGGCCGTGTTGGGTGACTACAATGAGCAGTTCTTC.